One sample yielded the 12 T cell receptor beta chains listed below, sequenced in a study of blood T cell repertoires in COVID-19. Assay: immunoSEQ multiplex PCR; the TCRdb copy retains only in-frame clones and omits some. The sample consists of 90,000 to 120,000 clones, approximately 80% of them appearing once. Sequenced input: peripheral blood. These receptors came from a man aged 70 or older with active or convalescent COVID-19.

V gene TRBV6-5 combines with J gene TRBJ1-5; D call uncertain. In germline, CDR1 is MNHEY, CDR2 SVGAGI. The CDR3 runs to 15 residues. V was shortened by 5 bases and J by 0 bases, with 11 bases between the two germline ends. The CDR3 sequence: CASSRQELSNQPQHF. CDR3 nucleotide sequence: TGTGCCAGCAGTCGACAAGAACTTAGCAATCAGCCCCAGCATTTT.

As to this clone: The sample carries other DNA sequences with the same CDR3. The chain links TRBV28 to TRBJ1-1; 11 bases align to TRBD1. The CDR3 covers 13 residues. Germline CDR1 MDHEN, CDR2 SYDVKM. V gave up 4 bases and J gave up 6 bases; unmatched junction bases: 1. CDR3 bases: TGTGCCAGCAGTTCGGGACAGGGGGCTGAAGCTTTCTTT. Its protein product is CASSSGQGAEAFF.

CDR3 sequence: CASSLHPTGALGGGYTF. The CDR3 coding sequence is TGTGCCAGCTCTCTCCATCCAACAGGCGCGCTGGGTGGTGGCTACACCTTC. V and J are TRBV18 and TRBJ1-2, with D perhaps matching TRBD1 (5 bases). The germline gives CDR1 KGHSH, CDR2 LQKENI. The length of the CDR3 is 17 residues. Deletions cut 6 bases from V and 7 bases from J, with 27 bases between.

The chain recombines TRBV10-1 with TRBJ1-2; D uncertain. The germline V gene encodes CDR1 WNHNN and CDR2 SYGVQD (reference sequence). This CDR3 region has 13 residues. V lost 2 bases and J lost 2, with 6 bases in between. The CDR3 coding sequence is TGCGCCAGCAGTGAGACGACAAACTATGGCTACACCTTC. It yields the protein CASSETTNYGYTF.

V and J are TRBV7-3 and TRBJ2-7, with TRBD1 matching 8 bases. J was trimmed by 1 base and V by 1 base; bases with no gene match: 3. The CDR3 has 15 residues. CDR1 is SGHTA, CDR2 FQGTGA, per germline. CDR3 DNA sequence: TGTGCCAGCAGCTTAAAACAGGGGGTATCCTACGAGCAGTACTTC. The encoded protein is CASSLKQGVSYEQYF.

The rearrangement links TRBV9 to TRBJ1-2; D gene ambiguous. Germline values: CDR1 SGDLS, CDR2 YYNGEE. The CDR3 sequence is 12 residues long. V was cut by 3 bases and J by 4 bases, with 7 bases left in between. The DNA of the CDR3 is TGTGCCAGCAGCGCGGGGATCTATGGCTACACCTTC. Translating it yields CASSAGIYGYTF.

This chain uses TRBV10-1 with TRBJ2-1, with 7 bases identical to TRBD2. Trimming removed 5 bases from V and 3 bases from J; junction bases left unmatched: 4. Germline CDR1 is WNHNN and CDR2 is SYGVQD (reference sequence). This CDR3 spans 14 amino acids. This CDR3 is CASSLSGVYNEQFF. The CDR3 DNA is TGCGCCAGCAGTCTAAGCGGGGTCTACAATGAGCAGTTCTTC.

The chain uses TRBV5-5 and TRBJ1-6, with D possibly being TRBD1 (6 bases). V shed 4 bases and J shed 8 bases, with 16 bases lying between them. CDR3 length: 15 amino acids. Per the germline V gene, CDR1 is SGHKS and CDR2 is YYEKEE (reference sequence). CDR3 in DNA: TGTGCCAGCAGCGCTACAGGGTCCCAAGATTCACCCCTCCACTTT. Translation gives CASSATGSQDSPLHF.

The chain uses TRBV28 and TRBJ1-1; TRBD1 matches 7 bases. The trim removed 6 bases at V and 4 bases at J, leaving 5 bases unmatched. Germline V CDR1 and CDR2: MDHEN, SYDVKM. The CDR3 consists of 13 residues. In DNA, the CDR3 is TGTGCCAGCAGAAACGACAGGGTCACTGAAGCTTTCTTT. Encoded protein: CASRNDRVTEAFF.

This clone has just a few counts. J is TRBJ1-2 and V is TRBV6-5; tentative D call: TRBD1 (6 bases). The CDR3 covers 13 residues. In germline, CDR1 is MNHEY, CDR2 SVGAGI. Trimming left V 8 bases short and J 8 bases short, with 18 bases between. The CDR3 loop reads CASGQNLLWGYTF. CDR3 sequence (DNA): TGTGCCAGCGGACAGAACCTTCTATGGGGCTACACCTTC.

J is TRBJ2-1 and V is TRBV27, with TRBD1 matching 8 bases. Germline V gives CDR1 MNHEY, CDR2 SMNVEV (reference sequence). The CDR3 has 15 residues. Trimming removed 3 bases from V and 1 base from J; junction bases left unmatched: 2. This CDR3 reads CASSFGQGSYNEQFF. In DNA form, the CDR3 reads TGTGCCAGCAGTTTTGGACAGGGTTCCTACAATGAGCAGTTCTTC.

This clone was seen at least ten times. The rearrangement joins TRBV18 to TRBJ1-5; 10 positions agree with TRBD1. CDR1 and CDR2 from the germline V gene are KGHSH and LQKENI. Trimming removed 3 bases from V and 0 bases from J; junction bases left unmatched: 8. The CDR3 is 18 amino acids. In DNA, the CDR3 is TGTGCCAGCTCACCGAGGACAGGGGGAAAGGGTAGCAATCAGCCCCAGCATTTT. This translates into CASSPRTGGKGSNQPQHF. Complete variable domain (other parts from reference TRBV18 and TRBJ1-5): NAGVMQNPRHLVRRRGQEARLRCSPMKGHSHVYWYRQLPEEGLKFMVYLQKENIIDESGMPKERFSAEFPKEGPSILRIQQVVRGDSAAYFCASSPRTGGKGSNQPQHFGDGTRLSIL.